Listed below are T cell receptor beta chains from one sample, sequenced in a study of cytomegalovirus exposure and HLA in healthy donors. Profiled with immunoSEQ multiplex PCR; TCRdb holds only in-frame clones, not every one. This sample yields some 200,000 clones, of which just under 85% are seen a single time; 0.58% belongs to the top ten. The source material was PBMCs. These receptor sequences come from a woman aged 40 to 50 in good health and CMV-seronegative. Each CDR3 is given with its conserved first and last residue. A D gene is named only where the DNA matches it firmly. A clone size is listed for some rows: how often the clone was seen (once, few, many), or a class if it is expanded.

>NA|TRBD2|TRBV30|TRBJ2-7
CAWSMSGGFDEQYF
TGTGCCTGGAGTATGAGCGGGGGGTTCGACGAGCAGTACTTC
>NA|NA|TRBV6-7|TRBJ1-4
CASSYFRGAATNEKLFF
TGTGCCAGCAGTTACTTTCGGGGGGCAGCAACTAATGAAAAACTGTTTTTT
>once|NA|TRBV2|TRBJ2-5
CASSRLTGGQETQYF
TGTGCCAGCAGTCGACTCACTGGGGGGCAAGAGACCCAGTACTTC
>once|TRBD1|TRBV5-4|TRBJ1-2
CASSFGQVDGYTF
TGTGCCAGCAGCTTCGGACAGGTTGATGGCTACACCTTC
>NA|TRBD2|TRBV27|TRBJ2-3
CASSPTSGGADTQYF
TGTGCCAGCAGTCCGACTAGCGGGGGGGCAGATACGCAGTATTTT
>NA|NA|TRBV5-1|TRBJ2-7
CASSPTGYDEQYF
TGCGCCAGCAGCCCCACAGGGTACGACGAGCAGTACTTC
>NA|NA|TRBV2|TRBJ2-3
CASSERGSFTDTQYF
TGTGCCAGCAGTGAACGGGGAAGCTTCACAGATACGCAGTATTTT
>NA|NA|TRBV5-1|TRBJ2-3
CASSLAGGAITDTQYF
TGCGCCAGCAGCTTGGCGGGGGGCGCGATCACAGATACGCAGTATTTT
>once|NA|TRBV5-1|TRBJ2-7
CASSLEIAQTYEQYF
TGCGCCAGCAGCTTGGAGATAGCGCAGACCTACGAGCAGTACTTC
>NA|TRBD1|TRBV5-4|TRBJ1-3
CASSGGTVRNTIYF
TGTGCCAGCAGCGGAGGGACAGTACGAAACACCATATATTTT
>once|NA|TRBV19|TRBJ1-6
CASTYGAGFHSPLHF
TGTGCCAGTACCTATGGGGCAGGGTTCCATTCACCCCTCCACTTT
>NA|TRBD2|TRBV12-5|TRBJ2-3
CASGLASGADTQYF
TGTGCTAGTGGTTTGGCTAGCGGGGCAGATACGCAGTATTTT
>once|TRBD1|TRBV28|TRBJ1-2
CASSLWRSGGNYGYTF
TGTGCCAGCAGTTTATGGAGGTCAGGGGGCAACTATGGCTACACCTTC
>NA|NA|TRBV2|TRBJ1-2
CASSSQGVSHHTF
TGTGCCAGCAGCTCCCAAGGGGTATCCCATCACACCTTC
>NA|NA|TRBV30|TRBJ2-7
CAWGTFSYEQYF
TGTGCCTGGGGGACTTTTTCCTACGAGCAGTACTTC
>NA|TRBD1|TRBV29-1|TRBJ2-1
CSVLKFSGGASYNEQFF
TGCAGCGTACTAAAATTCTCAGGGGGCGCTTCTTACAATGAGCAGTTCTTC
>NA|NA|TRBV7-3|TRBJ1-2
CASSAGPPDRNYGYTF
TGTGCCAGCAGCGCGGGTCCCCCGGACAGAAACTATGGCTACACCTTC
>NA|TRBD2|TRBV5-1|TRBJ2-7
CASTHDSGGDEQYF
TGCGCCAGCACCCACGATAGCGGGGGAGACGAGCAGTACTTC
>NA|TRBD1|TRBV30|TRBJ1-2
CAWSADREIDYGYTF
TGTGCCTGGAGCGCAGACAGGGAGATTGACTATGGCTACACCTTC
>NA|NA|TRBV7-9|TRBJ2-2
CASSLAVPATGELFF
TGTGCCAGCAGCTTAGCTGTCCCTGCGACCGGGGAGCTGTTTTTT
>few|NA|TRBV5-1|TRBJ1-4
CASSWDINEKLFF
TGCGCCAGCAGCTGGGACATAAATGAAAAACTGTTTTTT
>NA|TRBD1|TRBV6-6|TRBJ2-7
CASSNQGVGYEQYF
TGTGCCAGCAGTAATCAGGGGGTTGGATACGAGCAGTACTTC
>few|NA|TRBV6-5|TRBJ2-7
CASSYSEGNSYEQYF
TGTGCCAGCAGTTACTCGGAGGGTAACTCCTACGAGCAGTACTTC
>NA|NA|TRBV7-9|TRBJ2-3
CASSFMEGLRTDTQYF
TGTGCCAGCAGCTTCATGGAGGGGCTCCGCACAGATACGCAGTATTTT
>NA|NA|TRBV7-3|TRBJ2-1
CASSSTPNEQQFF
TGTGCCAGCAGCTCAACGCCAAATGAGCAGCAGTTCTTC
>once|TRBD2|TRBV7-2|TRBJ2-5
CASSSYWGGEETQYF
TGTGCCAGCAGCTCATATTGGGGGGGGGAAGAGACCCAGTACTTC
>NA|NA|TRBV7-9|TRBJ2-7
CASSPRAGSGYEQYF
TGTGCCAGCAGCCCTCGGGCGGGGTCGGGCTACGAGCAGTACTTC
>NA|NA|TRBV6-5|TRBJ1-5
CASSYQGIECNQPQHF
TGTGCCAGCAGTTATCAGGGGATAGAGTGCAATCAGCCCCAGCATTTT
>NA|TRBD2|TRBV29-1|TRBJ2-5
CSVEVGGFETQYF
TGCAGCGTTGAAGTGGGGGGGTTTGAGACCCAGTACTTC
>NA|TRBD2|TRBV27|TRBJ2-2
CATSLAGITGELFF
TGTGCCACCTCACTAGCGGGGATCACCGGGGAGCTGTTTTTT
>NA|NA|TRBV9|TRBJ2-7
CASSGYRRSLSYEQYF
TGTGCCAGCAGCGGGTACCGACGGAGCCTTTCCTACGAGCAGTACTTC
>NA|TRBD2|TRBV5-5|TRBJ2-7
CASSLPREGWSYEQYF
TGTGCCAGCAGCCTACCTCGGGAGGGCTGGTCCTACGAGCAGTACTTC
>NA|TRBD2|TRBV19|TRBJ2-7
CASSKLAGGAYEQYF
TGTGCCAGTAGTAAATTAGCGGGGGGGGCCTACGAGCAGTACTTC